What follows describes a single T cell receptor (beta chain). The antigen remains unidentified. Assay: immunoSEQ multiplex PCR; the TCRdb copy retains only in-frame clones and omits some. Of some 1,600,000 clones listed, around 98% are singletons. CDR3 length: 13 amino acids. Between the trimmed V and J ends, which lost 4 bases and 8 bases, there was a span of 13 bases. Germline V gene sequence: CDR1 SGHTS, CDR2 YDEGEE. The data belong to a study of shared clonotypes between healthy human individuals. The study, taken as a whole, reports: Sampling involved blood alone; tissue repertoires likely differ.

CD4+ cells were split into CD45RA+ naive and CD45RA-negative memory subsets. The sample comprised naive CD4+ T cells sorted from blood. The sample's subset: CD45RA+ positively selected. This clonotype was sampled from a man aged 30 to 39 in good health. The V call is TRBV5-8, the J call TRBJ2-4; possible D gene TRBD2, 6 bases. CDR3 in amino acids: CASSTLWEDIQYF. The CDR3 bases are TGTGCCAGCAGCACACTTTGGGAGGACATTCAGTACTTC.